This is a list of T cell receptor beta chains from one sample in a study of cytomegalovirus exposure and HLA in healthy donors. The data were produced by immunoSEQ multiplex PCR, yet TCRdb's version contains in-frame clones alone and is incomplete. Among 120,000 or so clones listed, about 80% were seen once. The sequenced sample consisted of PBMCs. These receptors were obtained from a man aged 30-40 years in good health and CMV-seropositive. The CDR3 runs from the conserved cysteine through the conserved F or W. Fields, in order: D gene, CDR3 length, J gene, V gene, clone size, CDR3 protein, CDR3 DNA. The D gene is left open where the match is weak. Clone sizes are given selectively: once, few, many, or a class where the clone is expanded.

d_gene: TRBD1
len: 15
j_gene: TRBJ1-5
v_gene: TRBV29-1
abundance: NA
CDR3aa: CSVEVTGTGDQPQHF
CDR3nt: TGCAGCGTTGAAGTGACCGGGACAGGCGATCAGCCCCAGCATTTT

d_gene: NA
len: 12
j_gene: TRBJ1-1
v_gene: TRBV23-1
abundance: many
CDR3aa: CASIILNTEAFF
CDR3nt: TGCGCCAGCATCATACTCAACACTGAAGCTTTCTTT

d_gene: NA
len: 11
j_gene: TRBJ2-1
v_gene: TRBV29-1
abundance: once
CDR3aa: CSVGQKNEQFF
CDR3nt: TGCAGCGTTGGACAGAAGAATGAGCAGTTCTTC

d_gene: NA
len: 18
j_gene: TRBJ1-6
v_gene: TRBV28
abundance: few
CDR3aa: CASSPSHGLGSSDSPLHF
CDR3nt: TGTGCCAGCAGTCCAAGCCATGGTTTGGGGAGTAGTGATTCACCCCTCCACTTT

d_gene: NA
len: 13
j_gene: TRBJ1-5
v_gene: TRBV6-5
abundance: NA
CDR3aa: CASRQEKDQPQHF
CDR3nt: TGTGCCAGCAGACAGGAAAAAGATCAGCCCCAGCATTTT

d_gene: NA
len: 14
j_gene: TRBJ1-1
v_gene: TRBV2
abundance: NA
CDR3aa: CASSGTGFYTEAFF
CDR3nt: TGTGCCAGCAGTGGTACAGGATTTTACACTGAAGCTTTCTTT

d_gene: NA
len: 18
j_gene: TRBJ1-4
v_gene: TRBV5-4
abundance: NA
CDR3aa: CASSLGQGGFSANEKLFF
CDR3nt: TGTGCCAGCAGCTTGGGCCAGGGTGGTTTCTCAGCTAATGAAAAACTGTTTTTT

d_gene: NA
len: 13
j_gene: TRBJ2-5
v_gene: TRBV2
abundance: NA
CDR3aa: CASSQTLGETQYF
CDR3nt: TGTGCCAGCAGTCAAACGCTCGGGGAGACCCAGTACTTC

d_gene: TRBD2
len: 14
j_gene: TRBJ2-7
v_gene: TRBV4-2
abundance: NA
CDR3aa: CASSPGGEGSQQYF
CDR3nt: TGTGCCAGCAGCCCGGGGGGGGAGGGGAGTCAGCAGTACTTC

d_gene: NA
len: 14
j_gene: TRBJ2-7
v_gene: TRBV2
abundance: NA
CDR3aa: CASIAGIRTYEQYF
CDR3nt: TGTGCCAGCATCGCAGGGATCAGAACCTACGAGCAGTACTTC

d_gene: NA
len: 14
j_gene: TRBJ1-1
v_gene: TRBV29-1
abundance: NA
CDR3aa: CSIAAGGGGTEAFF
CDR3nt: TGCAGCATCGCGGCGGGGGGCGGCGGCACTGAAGCTTTCTTT

d_gene: NA
len: 14
j_gene: TRBJ2-1
v_gene: TRBV5-6
abundance: NA
CDR3aa: CASSFPSGSYEQFF
CDR3nt: TGTGCCAGCAGCTTCCCTTCAGGTTCTTATGAGCAGTTCTTC

d_gene: NA
len: 16
j_gene: TRBJ1-1
v_gene: TRBV27
abundance: NA
CDR3aa: CASSLSSGTFGTEAFF
CDR3nt: TGTGCCAGCAGTTTATCCTCGGGGACATTTGGAACTGAAGCTTTCTTT

d_gene: TRBD1
len: 15
j_gene: TRBJ1-5
v_gene: TRBV28
abundance: NA
CDR3aa: CASRNPGQIVRPQHF
CDR3nt: TGTGCCAGCAGGAACCCGGGACAGATAGTCCGGCCCCAGCATTTT

d_gene: NA
len: 13
j_gene: TRBJ1-5
v_gene: TRBV21-1
abundance: NA
CDR3aa: CATKQGKGQPQHF
CDR3nt: TGTGCCACCAAACAGGGGAAGGGTCAGCCCCAGCATTTT

d_gene: TRBD1
len: 14
j_gene: TRBJ1-2
v_gene: TRBV6-1
abundance: NA
CDR3aa: CASRPTGSYKGYTF
CDR3nt: TGTGCCAGCAGACCGACAGGGAGCTATAAGGGCTACACCTTC

d_gene: TRBD1
len: 14
j_gene: TRBJ1-6
v_gene: TRBV6-6
abundance: NA
CDR3aa: CASSFTGVNSPLHF
CDR3nt: TGTGCCAGCAGTTTTACAGGGGTCAACTCACCCCTCCACTTT

d_gene: NA
len: 15
j_gene: TRBJ1-1
v_gene: TRBV18
abundance: NA
CDR3aa: CASSPASRGDTEAFF
CDR3nt: TGTGCCAGCTCACCTGCTTCGCGGGGAGACACTGAAGCTTTCTTT

d_gene: TRBD1
len: 15
j_gene: TRBJ2-3
v_gene: TRBV28
abundance: once
CDR3aa: CASRYSGQGVDTQYF
CDR3nt: TGTGCCAGCAGGTACTCGGGACAGGGTGTAGATACGCAGTATTTT

d_gene: NA
len: 14
j_gene: TRBJ1-5
v_gene: TRBV30
abundance: NA
CDR3aa: CAWSKGVGNQPQHF
CDR3nt: TGTGCCTGGAGTAAAGGGGTGGGCAATCAGCCCCAGCATTTT

d_gene: NA
len: 13
j_gene: TRBJ1-2
v_gene: TRBV2
abundance: NA
CDR3aa: CASMAEINYGYTF
CDR3nt: TGTGCCAGCATGGCGGAGATTAACTATGGCTACACCTTC

d_gene: TRBD1
len: 15
j_gene: TRBJ2-7
v_gene: TRBV25-1
abundance: NA
CDR3aa: CASSSPGTGSYEQYF
CDR3nt: TGTGCCAGCAGTTCCCCCGGGACAGGGTCCTACGAGCAGTACTTC

d_gene: TRBD2
len: 16
j_gene: TRBJ2-3
v_gene: TRBV5-1
abundance: once
CDR3aa: CASSAGLAGRQETQYF
CDR3nt: TGCGCCAGCAGCGCTGGACTAGCGGGGAGACAAGAGACGCAGTATTTT

d_gene: NA
len: 17
j_gene: TRBJ2-7
v_gene: TRBV7-8
abundance: once
CDR3aa: CASSSLPGRSLHYEQYF
CDR3nt: TGTGCCAGCAGCTCCCTGCCGGGGAGGAGTCTTCACTACGAGCAGTACTTC

d_gene: TRBD1
len: 15
j_gene: TRBJ1-5
v_gene: TRBV9
abundance: few
CDR3aa: CASSPGQGGDQPQHF
CDR3nt: TGTGCCAGCAGCCCGGGACAGGGGGGCGATCAGCCCCAGCATTTT

d_gene: TRBD1
len: 15
j_gene: TRBJ1-2
v_gene: TRBV9
abundance: NA
CDR3aa: CASSVHRGPDYGYTF
CDR3nt: TGTGCCAGCAGCGTCCACAGGGGGCCTGACTATGGCTACACCTTC

d_gene: NA
len: 14
j_gene: TRBJ2-3
v_gene: TRBV4-1
abundance: NA
CDR3aa: CASSQLDNTDTQYF
CDR3nt: TGCGCCAGCAGCCAATTGGACAACACAGATACGCAGTATTTT

d_gene: TRBD1
len: 15
j_gene: TRBJ1-1
v_gene: TRBV7-3
abundance: NA
CDR3aa: CASSLEGRGDTEAFF
CDR3nt: TGTGCCAGCAGCTTAGAGGGCAGGGGGGACACTGAAGCTTTCTTT

d_gene: NA
len: 13
j_gene: TRBJ1-1
v_gene: TRBV5-1
abundance: few
CDR3aa: CASSLRGGTEAFF
CDR3nt: TGCGCCAGCAGCTTGAGGGGCGGCACTGAAGCTTTCTTT

d_gene: NA
len: 14
j_gene: TRBJ2-2
v_gene: TRBV29-1
abundance: NA
CDR3aa: CSVGRGIIDGELFF
CDR3nt: TGCAGCGTTGGACGGGGGATTATCGACGGGGAGCTGTTTTTT

d_gene: NA
len: 13
j_gene: TRBJ2-1
v_gene: TRBV29-1
abundance: NA
CDR3aa: CSVAGTSLNEQFF
CDR3nt: TGCAGCGTCGCCGGGACTTCTCTCAATGAGCAGTTCTTC

d_gene: NA
len: 15
j_gene: TRBJ2-1
v_gene: TRBV6-1
abundance: NA
CDR3aa: CASSVQGGHYNEQFF
CDR3nt: TGTGCCAGCAGTGTACAGGGTGGCCACTACAATGAGCAGTTCTTC

d_gene: NA
len: 13
j_gene: TRBJ2-3
v_gene: TRBV9
abundance: few
CDR3aa: CASSVLGTDTQYF
CDR3nt: TGTGCCAGCAGCGTACTAGGCACAGATACGCAGTATTTT

d_gene: TRBD2
len: 16
j_gene: TRBJ2-1
v_gene: TRBV6-6
abundance: few
CDR3aa: CASSYSGRGVYNEQFF
CDR3nt: TGTGCCAGCAGTTACTCGGGGCGGGGGGTATACAATGAGCAGTTCTTC

d_gene: TRBD2
len: 14
j_gene: TRBJ2-7
v_gene: TRBV7-6
abundance: NA
CDR3aa: CASSTLAGAYEQYF
CDR3nt: TGTGCCAGCAGCACCCTAGCGGGGGCCTACGAGCAGTACTTC

d_gene: NA
len: 13
j_gene: TRBJ2-7
v_gene: TRBV6-5
abundance: NA
CDR3aa: CASSVRGSYEQYF
CDR3nt: TGTGCCAGCAGTGTGCGGGGCTCCTACGAGCAGTACTTC

d_gene: NA
len: 11
j_gene: TRBJ2-4
v_gene: TRBV5-6
abundance: NA
CDR3aa: CASSIENIQYF
CDR3nt: TGTGCCAGCAGCATCGAGAACATTCAGTACTTC

d_gene: TRBD1
len: 15
j_gene: TRBJ1-1
v_gene: TRBV2
abundance: NA
CDR3aa: CATGTGGGWDTEAFF
CDR3nt: TGTGCCACCGGGACAGGGGGCGGATGGGACACTGAAGCTTTCTTT

d_gene: NA
len: 11
j_gene: TRBJ1-2
v_gene: TRBV29-1
abundance: NA
CDR3aa: CSVGTDYGYTF
CDR3nt: TGCAGCGTTGGGACAGACTATGGCTACACCTTC

d_gene: TRBD2
len: 12
j_gene: TRBJ2-1
v_gene: TRBV6-1
abundance: NA
CDR3aa: CASTALAGSRFF
CDR3nt: TGTGCCAGCACGGCCCTAGCGGGGTCAAGATTCTTC

d_gene: TRBD1
len: 13
j_gene: TRBJ1-1
v_gene: TRBV2
abundance: once
CDR3aa: CASIEDRGTEAFF
CDR3nt: TGTGCCAGCATCGAGGACAGGGGCACTGAAGCTTTCTTT

d_gene: TRBD1
len: 13
j_gene: TRBJ1-1
v_gene: TRBV2
abundance: NA
CDR3aa: CASMNTGDTEAFF
CDR3nt: TGTGCCAGCATGAACACAGGGGACACTGAAGCTTTCTTT

d_gene: TRBD1
len: 14
j_gene: TRBJ2-1
v_gene: TRBV7-9
abundance: NA
CDR3aa: CASSLLGQAHEQFF
CDR3nt: TGTGCCAGCAGCTTGTTAGGACAGGCCCATGAGCAGTTCTTC

d_gene: TRBD2
len: 16
j_gene: TRBJ2-4
v_gene: TRBV5-1
abundance: NA
CDR3aa: CASSLAGGAAKNIQYF
CDR3nt: TGCGCCAGCAGCTTGGCGGGGGGGGCAGCCAAAAACATTCAGTACTTC

d_gene: TRBD1
len: 15
j_gene: TRBJ1-5
v_gene: TRBV28
abundance: NA
CDR3aa: CASSLWTGPDQPQHF
CDR3nt: TGTGCCAGCAGTTTATGGACAGGGCCCGATCAGCCCCAGCATTTT

d_gene: NA
len: 16
j_gene: TRBJ1-1
v_gene: TRBV5-1
abundance: NA
CDR3aa: CASSLSPYQKNTEAFF
CDR3nt: TGCGCCAGCAGCTTGAGTCCCTACCAAAAGAACACTGAAGCTTTCTTT

d_gene: NA
len: 15
j_gene: TRBJ2-7
v_gene: TRBV9
abundance: NA
CDR3aa: CASSAGDGLSYEQYF
CDR3nt: TGTGCCAGCAGCGCAGGGGACGGACTTTCCTACGAGCAGTACTTC

d_gene: TRBD1
len: 16
j_gene: TRBJ1-1
v_gene: TRBV5-1
abundance: NA
CDR3aa: CASSFTGARIYTEAFF
CDR3nt: TGCGCCAGCAGCTTTACAGGGGCACGAATTTACACTGAAGCTTTCTTT